This T cell receptor (beta chain) was profiled in a study of long-term antiretroviral therapy in people with HIV. Looking at the study overall: The earliest samples predate the 2015 immediate-ART recommendation by about a decade.

Whole-study findings and limits: Before ART, certain clones expanded, and these dominated the repertoire at all time points. Repertoires in HIV (unlike those of controls) had narrower CDR3 length ranges.

It was version v3.0 of the immunoSEQ assay that was run at survey level. TCRdb keeps only in-frame clones here, not all; method: immunoSEQ multiplex PCR. The table records tens of thousands of clones, around 82% of them present only once. This CDR3 comprises 13 residues. Per germline, CDR1 SGHTA and CDR2 FQGNSA. Trimming pared 5 bases from V and 4 bases from J, leaving 12 bases between. Turning to this clone: Its antigen is unknown.

This clonotype was sampled from a man younger than 30 with HIV. The starting material was unsorted PBMCs, obtained 0.3 years after starting antiretroviral therapy. V usage is TRBV7-2 and J usage is TRBJ2-7, with D tentatively TRBD1 (5 bases). CDR3 sequence (DNA): TGTGCCAGCAGCCCAGGGCCGCGGTACGAGCAGTACTTC. Translating it yields CASSPGPRYEQYF.